Listed below are T cell receptor beta chains from one sample, sequenced in a study of T-cell memory formation after mild COVID-19. TCRdb independently ran MiXCR on the 5' RACE reads; one entry per CDR3 protein. The data show a few hundred thousand distinct CDR3 sequences, 15% to 20% seen once. Sequencing was carried out using PBMCs or a T cell subset sorted from them (not recorded which). The source is a man younger than 35 who had mild COVID-19 (a few samples of this study predate the infection). Cell type and time point are not known. CDR3s include the opening cysteine and the closing phenylalanine or tryptophan. Fields, in order: D gene, V gene, clone size, J gene, CDR3 protein, CDR3 DNA. D genes are given only for firm matches. Rows may omit the clone size; those that give it use once, few, many or a size class.

D gene: NA; V gene: TRBV11-1; clone size: NA; J gene: TRBJ2-3; CDR3 protein: CASSFDKAGSGFTDTQYF; CDR3 DNA: TGTGCCAGCAGTTTCGACAAAGCCGGGAGTGGGTTCACAGATACGCAGTATTTT
D gene: NA; V gene: TRBV3-1; clone size: few; J gene: TRBJ1-5; CDR3 protein: CASSQGDTNQPQHF; CDR3 DNA: TGTGCCAGCAGCCAGGGGGACACAAATCAGCCCCAGCATTTT
D gene: NA; V gene: TRBV5-1; clone size: many; J gene: TRBJ2-7; CDR3 protein: CASSLAIEFVEQYF; CDR3 DNA: TGCGCCAGCAGCTTAGCCATCGAGTTCGTCGAGCAGTACTTC
D gene: TRBD1; V gene: TRBV5-1; clone size: NA; J gene: TRBJ2-1; CDR3 protein: CASSWAGTGGGEQFF; CDR3 DNA: TGCGCCAGCAGCTGGGCCGGGACAGGGGGAGGTGAGCAGTTCTTC
D gene: TRBD2; V gene: TRBV10-3; clone size: NA; J gene: TRBJ2-7; CDR3 protein: CAISGGSGSQYEQYF; CDR3 DNA: TGTGCCATCAGCGGGGGAAGCGGGAGCCAGTACGAGCAGTACTTC
D gene: NA; V gene: TRBV7-2; clone size: NA; J gene: TRBJ2-7; CDR3 protein: CASSLEGGWDEQYF; CDR3 DNA: TGTGCCAGCAGCTTAGAGGGGGGCTGGGACGAGCAGTACTTC
D gene: TRBD1; V gene: TRBV9; clone size: NA; J gene: TRBJ1-2; CDR3 protein: CASSVTGDPGGYTF; CDR3 DNA: TGTGCCAGCAGCGTGACAGGGGACCCCGGGGGCTACACCTTC
D gene: TRBD1; V gene: TRBV4-1; clone size: few; J gene: TRBJ1-2; CDR3 protein: CASSHLTGGFYGYTF; CDR3 DNA: TGCGCCAGCAGCCACCTGACAGGGGGATTTTATGGCTACACCTTC
D gene: TRBD2; V gene: TRBV27; clone size: few; J gene: TRBJ2-7; CDR3 protein: CASKRGTSEGEQYF; CDR3 DNA: TGTGCCAGCAAGCGCGGGACTAGCGAGGGCGAGCAGTACTTC
D gene: NA; V gene: TRBV6-5; clone size: few; J gene: TRBJ1-5; CDR3 protein: CASREGGGQPQHF; CDR3 DNA: TGTGCCAGCAGGGAGGGGGGAGGTCAGCCCCAGCATTTT
D gene: TRBD1; V gene: TRBV5-4; clone size: few; J gene: TRBJ1-1; CDR3 protein: CASSWGQRGAFF; CDR3 DNA: TGTGCCAGCAGCTGGGGACAGCGGGGAGCTTTCTTT
D gene: TRBD2; V gene: TRBV5-1; clone size: few; J gene: TRBJ2-3; CDR3 protein: CASSPGLAGNTDTQYF; CDR3 DNA: TGCGCCAGCAGCCCGGGACTAGCGGGGAACACAGATACGCAGTATTTT
D gene: NA; V gene: TRBV3-1; clone size: NA; J gene: TRBJ2-5; CDR3 protein: CASSQDNFQTQYF; CDR3 DNA: TGTGCCAGCAGCCAAGATAATTTCCAGACCCAGTACTTC
D gene: NA; V gene: TRBV18; clone size: NA; J gene: TRBJ1-2; CDR3 protein: CASSPQGLRSYGYTF; CDR3 DNA: TGTGCCAGCTCACCACAGGGGTTGCGGTCGTATGGCTACACCTTC
D gene: TRBD2; V gene: TRBV28; clone size: NA; J gene: TRBJ2-2; CDR3 protein: CASSGREAGAGELFF; CDR3 DNA: TGTGCCAGCAGTGGCCGTGAAGCGGGAGCCGGGGAGCTGTTTTTT
D gene: NA; V gene: TRBV18; clone size: few; J gene: TRBJ2-1; CDR3 protein: CASSSQDLASNEQFF; CDR3 DNA: TGTGCCAGCTCGAGCCAGGATCTAGCGTCCAATGAGCAGTTCTTC
D gene: TRBD1; V gene: TRBV7-9; clone size: NA; J gene: TRBJ1-5; CDR3 protein: CASSLGDSYSNQPQHF; CDR3 DNA: TGTGCCAGCAGCCTAGGGGACAGTTATAGCAATCAGCCCCAGCATTTT
D gene: NA; V gene: TRBV7-2; clone size: many; J gene: TRBJ1-1; CDR3 protein: CASSPTGTEAFF; CDR3 DNA: TGTGCCAGCAGTCCTACCGGGACAGAAGCTTTCTTT
D gene: NA; V gene: TRBV11-1; clone size: NA; J gene: TRBJ2-3; CDR3 protein: CASSFLGGRVTDTQYF; CDR3 DNA: TGTGCCAGCAGCTTTTTGGGGGGCCGCGTCACAGATACGCAGTATTTT
D gene: NA; V gene: TRBV4-3; clone size: NA; J gene: TRBJ1-5; CDR3 protein: CASSQWKDDQPQHF; CDR3 DNA: TGCGCCAGCAGCCAGTGGAAGGATGATCAGCCCCAGCATTTT
D gene: NA; V gene: TRBV15; clone size: NA; J gene: TRBJ1-2; CDR3 protein: CATSIPGQNYGYTF; CDR3 DNA: TGTGCCACCAGCATACCCGGACAGAACTATGGCTACACCTTC
D gene: NA; V gene: TRBV29-1; clone size: few; J gene: TRBJ1-1; CDR3 protein: CSVEERRTEAFF; CDR3 DNA: TGCAGCGTTGAAGAGCGGAGGACTGAAGCTTTCTTT
D gene: TRBD2; V gene: TRBV7-9; clone size: few; J gene: TRBJ2-3; CDR3 protein: CASSSSTSGGTDTQYF; CDR3 DNA: TGTGCCAGCAGCTCCTCAACTAGCGGGGGCACAGATACGCAGTATTTT
D gene: NA; V gene: TRBV7-2; clone size: few; J gene: TRBJ1-1; CDR3 protein: CASSPAFGEGNTEAFF; CDR3 DNA: TGTGCCAGCAGCCCCGCTTTCGGGGAAGGGAACACTGAAGCTTTCTTT
D gene: TRBD2; V gene: TRBV12-3/TRBV12-4; clone size: few; J gene: TRBJ2-5; CDR3 protein: CASSFQGLAGGPEETQYF; CDR3 DNA: TGTGCCAGCAGTTTCCAAGGACTAGCGGGGGGGCCCGAAGAGACCCAGTACTTC
D gene: NA; V gene: TRBV6-5; clone size: NA; J gene: TRBJ1-2; CDR3 protein: CASSYSLAGNYGYTF; CDR3 DNA: TGTGCCAGCAGTTACTCATTGGCAGGGAACTATGGCTACACCTTC
D gene: NA; V gene: TRBV30; clone size: NA; J gene: TRBJ2-7; CDR3 protein: CACSPGTLEQYF; CDR3 DNA: TGTGCCTGCTCCCCGGGAACCCTGGAGCAGTACTTC
D gene: NA; V gene: TRBV10-3; clone size: few; J gene: TRBJ2-3; CDR3 protein: CAITSAADTQYF; CDR3 DNA: TGTGCCATCACAAGTGCGGCAGATACGCAGTATTTT
D gene: NA; V gene: TRBV7-9; clone size: NA; J gene: TRBJ1-1; CDR3 protein: CASSPTAANTEAFF; CDR3 DNA: TGTGCCAGCAGTCCGACAGCCGCGAACACTGAAGCTTTCTTT
D gene: NA; V gene: TRBV6-2/TRBV6-3; clone size: few; J gene: TRBJ2-5; CDR3 protein: CASSSVGKETQYF; CDR3 DNA: TGTGCCAGCAGTTCGGTCGGAAAAGAGACCCAGTACTTC
D gene: TRBD2; V gene: TRBV5-1; clone size: few; J gene: TRBJ2-3; CDR3 protein: CASSLTGGIYTDTQYF; CDR3 DNA: TGCGCCAGCAGCTTGACGGGGGGGATATACACAGATACGCAGTATTTT
D gene: NA; V gene: TRBV3-1; clone size: NA; J gene: TRBJ1-1; CDR3 protein: CASSQGDTFF; CDR3 DNA: TGTGCCAGCAGCCAAGGGGACACTTTCTTT
D gene: NA; V gene: TRBV7-2; clone size: NA; J gene: TRBJ2-7; CDR3 protein: CASSFQEFDEQYF; CDR3 DNA: TGTGCCAGCAGCTTCCAGGAATTCGACGAGCAGTACTTC
D gene: TRBD1; V gene: TRBV12-3/TRBV12-4; clone size: NA; J gene: TRBJ2-7; CDR3 protein: CASSHSGTVLGEQYF; CDR3 DNA: TGTGCCAGCAGTCATTCCGGGACAGTCTTAGGCGAGCAGTACTTC
D gene: NA; V gene: TRBV5-1; clone size: few; J gene: TRBJ2-2; CDR3 protein: CASSGKENTGELFF; CDR3 DNA: TGCGCCAGCTCAGGGAAAGAGAACACCGGGGAGCTGTTTTTT
D gene: TRBD1; V gene: TRBV5-6; clone size: NA; J gene: TRBJ2-7; CDR3 protein: CASSLGTGLTIYEQYF; CDR3 DNA: TGTGCCAGCAGCCTCGGGACAGGACTTACCATCTACGAGCAGTACTTC
D gene: NA; V gene: TRBV7-6; clone size: few; J gene: TRBJ2-5; CDR3 protein: CASSLDLRGPYQETQYF; CDR3 DNA: TGTGCCAGCAGCTTAGACTTGCGGGGACCGTACCAAGAGACCCAGTACTTC
D gene: NA; V gene: TRBV25-1; clone size: NA; J gene: TRBJ1-1; CDR3 protein: CASRDNRALNAEAFF; CDR3 DNA: TGTGCCAGCAGGGACAACAGGGCGTTGAACGCTGAAGCTTTCTTT
D gene: TRBD1; V gene: TRBV5-1; clone size: few; J gene: TRBJ1-3; CDR3 protein: CASSLGDSSGNTIYF; CDR3 DNA: TGCGCCAGCAGCTTGGGGGACAGCTCTGGAAACACCATATATTTT
D gene: NA; V gene: TRBV10-3; clone size: NA; J gene: TRBJ1-6; CDR3 protein: CAISVRQDNSPLHF; CDR3 DNA: TGTGCCATCAGTGTGAGGCAGGATAATTCACCCCTCCACTTT
D gene: TRBD2; V gene: TRBV7-3; clone size: many; J gene: TRBJ2-1; CDR3 protein: CASSLTGGFYNEQFF; CDR3 DNA: TGTGCCAGCAGCTTAACGGGGGGGTTCTACAATGAGCAGTTCTTC
D gene: TRBD2; V gene: TRBV4-3; clone size: NA; J gene: TRBJ2-3; CDR3 protein: CASSQVSSGGSSTDTQYF; CDR3 DNA: TGCGCCAGCAGCCAAGTTAGTAGCGGGGGCTCTAGCACAGATACGCAGTATTTT
D gene: NA; V gene: TRBV9; clone size: NA; J gene: TRBJ1-6; CDR3 protein: CASSVNGSPLHF; CDR3 DNA: TGTGCCAGCAGCGTAAACGGTTCACCCCTCCACTTT
D gene: NA; V gene: TRBV28; clone size: NA; J gene: TRBJ2-5; CDR3 protein: CASSLLSDQETQYF; CDR3 DNA: TGTGCCAGCAGTTTATTGTCGGACCAAGAGACCCAGTACTTC
D gene: NA; V gene: TRBV3-1; clone size: NA; J gene: TRBJ2-6; CDR3 protein: CASSPLNSGANVLTF; CDR3 DNA: TGTGCCAGCAGCCCTTTGAACTCTGGGGCCAACGTCCTGACTTTC
D gene: TRBD1; V gene: TRBV6-2/TRBV6-3; clone size: few; J gene: TRBJ2-3; CDR3 protein: CASSYYRGVTDTQYF; CDR3 DNA: TGTGCCAGCAGTTATTACAGGGGAGTGACAGATACGCAGTATTTT
D gene: TRBD2; V gene: TRBV5-5; clone size: NA; J gene: TRBJ2-2; CDR3 protein: CASRRASRGAGELFF; CDR3 DNA: TGTGCCAGCAGACGGGCCAGTCGGGGGGCCGGGGAGCTGTTTTTT
D gene: TRBD2; V gene: TRBV5-6; clone size: few; J gene: TRBJ2-1; CDR3 protein: CAGTSGGPFSYNEQFF; CDR3 DNA: TGTGCCGGAACTAGCGGGGGCCCTTTCTCCTACAATGAGCAGTTCTTC
D gene: NA; V gene: TRBV5-6; clone size: NA; J gene: TRBJ2-1; CDR3 protein: CASSSLGGADYNEQFF; CDR3 DNA: TGTGCCAGCAGCTCACTGGGGGGGGCCGACTACAATGAGCAGTTCTTC
D gene: NA; V gene: TRBV15; clone size: few; J gene: TRBJ2-2; CDR3 protein: CATSRVGQGSFTGELFF; CDR3 DNA: TGTGCCACCAGCAGAGTAGGGCAGGGGAGTTTCACCGGGGAGCTGTTTTTT
D gene: NA; V gene: TRBV5-1; clone size: NA; J gene: TRBJ2-5; CDR3 protein: CASSLVQPQETQYF; CDR3 DNA: TGCGCCAGCAGCTTGGTTCAGCCACAAGAGACCCAGTACTTC
D gene: TRBD2; V gene: TRBV19; clone size: NA; J gene: TRBJ2-1; CDR3 protein: CASSSPSGGAYYNEQFF; CDR3 DNA: TGTGCCAGTAGTAGCCCCAGCGGGGGTGCATACTACAATGAGCAGTTCTTC
D gene: TRBD1; V gene: TRBV10-3; clone size: few; J gene: TRBJ2-7; CDR3 protein: CAITTGGTSYEQYF; CDR3 DNA: TGTGCCATCACAACAGGGGGAACCTCCTACGAGCAGTACTTC
D gene: TRBD2; V gene: TRBV9; clone size: few; J gene: TRBJ2-2; CDR3 protein: CASSVGASGLLGELFF; CDR3 DNA: TGTGCCAGCAGCGTAGGCGCTAGCGGCCTTCTCGGGGAGCTGTTTTTT
D gene: TRBD2; V gene: TRBV7-3; clone size: NA; J gene: TRBJ2-1; CDR3 protein: CASSVLAGRYNEQFF; CDR3 DNA: TGTGCCAGCAGCGTACTAGCGGGCAGATACAATGAGCAGTTCTTC
D gene: NA; V gene: TRBV29-1; clone size: NA; J gene: TRBJ2-5; CDR3 protein: CSAPRGVKETQYF; CDR3 DNA: TGCAGCGCCCCTCGCGGGGTAAAAGAGACCCAGTACTTC
D gene: NA; V gene: TRBV24-1; clone size: NA; J gene: TRBJ2-5; CDR3 protein: CATSDAGTTETQYF; CDR3 DNA: TGTGCCACCAGTGATGCCGGGACGACGGAGACCCAGTACTTC
D gene: TRBD1; V gene: TRBV2; clone size: NA; J gene: TRBJ2-5; CDR3 protein: CASSESATGEETQYF; CDR3 DNA: TGTGCCAGCAGTGAATCAGCGACAGGGGAAGAGACCCAGTACTTC
D gene: NA; V gene: TRBV3-1; clone size: NA; J gene: TRBJ1-6; CDR3 protein: CASSAGGRNSPLHF; CDR3 DNA: TGTGCCAGCAGTGCGGGGGGACGAAATTCACCCCTCCACTTT